This TCR beta chain was recorded in a study of CD8 T cells in Susac syndrome. Germline CDR1 is PRHDT and CDR2 is FYEKMQ (reference sequence). The CDR3 spans 12 residues. Trimming stripped 3 bases from V and 12 bases from J, with 14 bases between. The RNA input was about 0.5 to 1 ug, and it was reverse transcribed with random hexamers. Across 54 Vbeta and 13 Jbeta, immunoSEQ multiplex PCR amplified TCR beta CDR3. MiXCR, run by TCRdb on the immunoSEQ multiplex PCR reads, gives a single entry per CDR3 protein. The sample lists some 400,000 distinct CDR3 sequences, 85% to 90% seen once, with 0.09% to 0.15% in the top ten. Sequencing targeted TCR beta in T cells from blood (CD8+ and CD4+).

This sequence joins TRBV13 and TRBJ2-5; TRBD1 might be the D (6 bases). Material for sequencing was CD8+ T cells from PBMCs. The origin of this receptor is a human donor with multiple sclerosis. This CDR3 is CASSFSRGHEYF. As DNA, the CDR3 is TGTGCCAGCAGCTTCAGCCGGGGACACGAGTACTTC.